These T cell receptor beta chains were read from a single sample in a study of CD8 T cells in ankylosing spondylitis. Each CDR3 protein gets one entry after TCRdb re-called the 5' RACE reads with MiXCR. The sample includes some 150,000 distinct CDR3 sequences, over 9.5% of them seen just once. The material sequenced was blood, either unsorted or a sorted T cell fraction (not recorded which). The receptor set was obtained from a female donor with ankylosing spondylitis or in good health (not recorded which). Both conserved end residues are trimmed from each CDR3. A D gene is named only where the DNA matches it firmly.

V gene	CDR3 length	J gene	D gene	CDR3 protein
TRBV5-1	14	TRBJ1-2	TRBD1	ASSATRDRGLFGYT
TRBV7-9	13	TRBJ1-1	NA	ASSLRGHPNTEAF
TRBV5-1	12	TRBJ1-1	NA	ASSLGQGITEAF
TRBV5-1	11	TRBJ2-1	NA	ASSLRLEYEQF
TRBV20-1	10	TRBJ1-2	NA	SARTGNYGYT
TRBV7-2	10	TRBJ2-3	NA	ASSRYTDTQY
TRBV28	14	TRBJ1-6	NA	ATGGRGSSYNSPLH
TRBV12-3/TRBV12-4	12	TRBJ2-7	NA	ASTGGRSSYEQY
TRBV3-1	13	TRBJ2-1	TRBD2	ASSHELAGWNEQF
TRBV7-7	8	TRBJ2-1	NA	ASSPREQF
TRBV29-1	12	TRBJ2-3	TRBD1	SVEGRQGRDTQY
TRBV28	12	TRBJ1-4	NA	ASYAQGSNEKLF
TRBV11-2	12	TRBJ2-7	TRBD2	ASSPGLAWIGQY
TRBV28	10	TRBJ2-7	NA	ASSPLGAEQY
TRBV20-1	13	TRBJ1-1	TRBD1	SAPYPGQPNTEAF
TRBV12-3/TRBV12-4	12	TRBJ2-7	NA	ASSLGPGAGEQY
TRBV12-3/TRBV12-4	13	TRBJ1-4	TRBD1	ASSPDRGRVEKLF
TRBV10-3	13	TRBJ2-5	NA	ATARGTGYQETRY
TRBV28	14	TRBJ2-7	NA	ASSFYAPQPFYEQY
TRBV19	12	TRBJ2-3	NA	ATTKERVGDTQY
TRBV19	14	TRBJ2-2	NA	ASRDWSTQNTGELF
TRBV10-2	11	TRBJ2-7	NA	ASTRQAGSEQY